This T cell receptor beta chain was captured by sequencing in a study of shared clonotypes between healthy human individuals. Study-level information: Each donor contributed plates that comprised three CD4 naive, three CD4 memory, two CD8 naive and one CD8 memory.

Method: immunoSEQ multiplex PCR; TCRdb's copy keeps in-frame clones and lacks some. The table records a few million clones, 85% to 95% of them present only once. Overall study results and limits: Only blood was sampled, and tissue TCR repertoires likely differ from blood ones. Shared clonotypes across all four donors exceeded non-shared ones in generation probability. Donors were few, which limited the genetic and exposure-history diversity represented.

The naive CD8 population came from CD45RO-negative cells selected for CCR7, without terminally differentiated effector memory CD45RA+ cells. V was clipped by 1 base and J by 1 base, with 19 bases between them. This CDR3 region has 18 residues. Germline values: CDR1 MGHRA, CDR2 YSYEKL. A word on this clone: Its target is not known.

The TCR was taken from a man between 18 and 35 years old in good health. Some clones in this sample may be carry-over from other donors' samples. The specimen was naive CD8+ T cells from PBMCs. This chain uses TRBV4-1 with TRBJ1-2; no firm D call. DNA of the CDR3: TGCGCCAGCAGCCAAGCCCCCACCGGGCGGGCCGATAACTATGGCTACACCTTC. Translated: CASSQAPTGRADNYGYTF.